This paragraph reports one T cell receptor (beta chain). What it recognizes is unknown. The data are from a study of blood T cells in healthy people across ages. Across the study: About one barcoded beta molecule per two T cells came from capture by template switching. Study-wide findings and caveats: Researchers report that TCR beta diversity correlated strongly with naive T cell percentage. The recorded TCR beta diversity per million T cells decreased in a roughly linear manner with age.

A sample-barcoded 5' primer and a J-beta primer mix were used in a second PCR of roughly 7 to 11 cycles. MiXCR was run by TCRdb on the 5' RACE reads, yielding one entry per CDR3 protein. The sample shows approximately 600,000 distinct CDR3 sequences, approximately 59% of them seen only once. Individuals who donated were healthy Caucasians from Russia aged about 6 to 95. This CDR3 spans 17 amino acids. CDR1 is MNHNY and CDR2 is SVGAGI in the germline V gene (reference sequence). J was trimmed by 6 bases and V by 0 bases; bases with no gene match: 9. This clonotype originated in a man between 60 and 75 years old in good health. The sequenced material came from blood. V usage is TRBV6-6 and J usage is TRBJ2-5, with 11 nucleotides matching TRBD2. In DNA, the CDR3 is TGTGCCAGCAGTTACTCGCTAGCGGGGGGCCAGCGGAAGACCCAGTACTTC. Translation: CASSYSLAGGQRKTQYF.